The next 27 T cell receptor beta chains were all read from a single sample in a study of blood T cell repertoires in COVID-19. TCRdb's copy holds only in-frame clones and misses some; the assay was immunoSEQ multiplex PCR. The profile shows about 200,000 clones, 70% to 90% of them singletons. Sequenced: peripheral blood. All receptors derive from a woman of 80 years or more with acute or convalescent COVID-19.

Points on this clone: Mismatch with germline at one junction end may stem from a read error. This chain joins TRBV5-1 and TRBJ2-2; the D gene is possibly TRBD1 (6 bases). From germline, CDR1 is SGHRS and CDR2 YFSETQ. The CDR3 is 13 amino acids. This chain's CDR3 is CASSLGASGELFF. In nucleotides, the CDR3 is TGCGCCAGCAGTTTGGGGGCCTCCGGGGAGCTGTTTTTT.

V and J are TRBV28 and TRBJ2-7; 9 bases line up with TRBD2. CDR3 length equals 15 residues. Germline trimming cut 7 bases from V and 6 bases from J; bases unmatched to any gene: 13. The germline V gene has CDR1 MDHEN and CDR2 SYDVKM. CDR3 in DNA: TGTGCCAGCACCCTTAGCGGGAGCGGCGGGGCCGAGCAGTACTTC. Its protein is CASTLSGSGGAEQYF.

V gene TRBV9 combines with J gene TRBJ2-3; maybe TRBD2 (6 bases). V dropped 3 bases and J dropped 0 bases, with 17 bases sitting between them. Germline CDR1 SGDLS, CDR2 YYNGEE. This CDR3 has 17 residues. The CDR3: CASSASAGTPSTDTQYF. CDR3 sequence (DNA): TGTGCCAGCAGCGCGTCGGCCGGGACTCCTAGCACAGATACGCAGTATTTT.

The chain couples TRBV24-1 to TRBJ2-2; weak D call: TRBD2 (6 bases). CDR1 is KGHDR and CDR2 is SFDVKD in the germline V gene. CDR3 size: 15 residues. V lost 4 bases and J lost 6, with 14 bases in between. The CDR3 here is CATSDPTRSPGELFF. Here the CDR3 DNA reads TGTGCCACCAGTGACCCGACTAGGTCGCCCGGGGAGCTGTTTTTT.

The chain carries TRBV21-1 and TRBJ2-5; the DNA was not used to check the table's D call, TRBD2. TRBV21-1 is deemed a pseudogene. This CDR3 is built from 15 residues. The CDR3 region is CASSRSLEGRETQYF. Written as DNA, the CDR3 is TGTGCCAGCAGCAGAAGCTTAGAGGGCCGAGAGACCCAGTACTTC.

Comments on this clone: Other DNA sequences in this specimen translate into the identical CDR3. The J gene is TRBJ2-2, the V gene TRBV7-2; tentatively, D is TRBD1 (5 bases). V lost 2 bases and J lost 5, with 9 bases in between. Germline CDR1 and CDR2: SGHTA and FQGNSA. The CDR3 is 14 amino acids. The CDR3 here is CASSLRQGTGELFF. CDR3 coding DNA: TGTGCCAGCAGCTTACGTCAGGGAACCGGGGAGCTGTTTTTT.

This chain connects TRBV28 to TRBJ2-1; D uncertain. V was cut by 6 bases and J by 0 bases, with 18 bases left in between. Per germline, CDR1 MDHEN and CDR2 SYDVKM. The CDR3 has 17 amino acids. The chain's CDR3 is CASRYRRRVSSYNEQFF. CDR3 nucleotide sequence: TGTGCCAGCAGGTACCGGAGACGCGTGAGCTCCTACAATGAGCAGTTCTTC. Full variable domain (rest looked up from reference TRBV28 and TRBJ2-1): DVKVTQSSRYLVKRTGEKVFLECVQDMDHENMFWYRQDPGLGLRLIYFSYDVKMKEKGDIPEGYSVSREKKERFSLILESASTNQTSMYLCASRYRRRVSSYNEQFFGPGTRLTVL.

The rearrangement joins TRBV5-5 to TRBJ2-3; 9 bases are shared with TRBD2. The V gene's germline CDR1 is SGHKS and CDR2 YYEKEE (reference sequence). Trimming removed 1 base from V and 0 bases from J; junction bases left unmatched: 6. This CDR3 contains 17 residues. CDR3 in amino acids: CASSLILAGLSTDTQYF. The CDR3 bases are TGTGCCAGCAGCTTGATCCTAGCGGGACTCAGCACAGATACGCAGTATTTT.

In the case of this clone: Other DNA sequences in this specimen translate into the identical CDR3. The CDR3 loop reads CSARGGNTIYF. As DNA, the CDR3 is TGCAGTGCCAGGGGCGGAAACACCATATATTTT. The rearrangement uses TRBV20-1 and TRBJ1-3; possibly TRBD1 for D (6 bases). Looked up from germline, CDR1 is DFQATT and CDR2 is SNEGSKA (reference sequence). This CDR3 has 11 residues. V was clipped by 6 bases and J by 4 bases, with 7 bases between them.

This chain connects TRBV2 to TRBJ1-2; tentative D call: TRBD1 (6 bases). Trimming removed 2 bases from V and 8 bases from J, with 21 bases in between. The CDR3 runs to 16 residues. The V gene's germline CDR1 is SNHLY and CDR2 FYNNEI. As DNA, the CDR3 is TGTGCCAGCAGTGAAATACCAGGGGATGTCGTGGGCGGCTACACCTTC. Amino acids: CASSEIPGDVVGGYTF.

This rearrangement joins TRBV13 to TRBJ1-2, with 12 nucleotides matching TRBD1. CDR3 length: 14 residues. Germline CDR1 is PRHDT and CDR2 is FYEKMQ (reference sequence). The junction had 6 bases not matched to a gene; V was cut back by 5 bases and J by 8 bases. The CDR3 sequence: CASSRDRGLWGYTF. In DNA form, the CDR3 reads TGTGCCAGCAGCCGGGACAGGGGGCTATGGGGCTACACCTTC.

The chain uses TRBV6-5 and TRBJ1-2, with 7 bases matching TRBD1. The CDR3 extends over 15 amino acids. J was trimmed by 2 bases and V by 2 bases; bases with no gene match: 5. CDR1 and CDR2 from the germline V gene are MNHEY and SVGAGI. This CDR3 is CASSYRVDRNYGYTF. The CDR3 DNA is TGTGCCAGCAGTTACCGCGTGGACAGGAACTATGGCTACACCTTC.

This rearrangement joins TRBV27 to TRBJ1-3; D unresolved. The CDR3 has 14 residues. The germline gives CDR1 MNHEY, CDR2 SMNVEV (reference sequence). V dropped 5 bases and J dropped 0 bases, with 8 bases sitting between them. As DNA, the CDR3 is TGTGCCAGCAGTCTTCGGGGCTCTGGAAACACCATATATTTT. Its protein is CASSLRGSGNTIYF.

This clone was picked up a small number of times. The chain uses TRBV28 and TRBJ2-5, with D perhaps matching TRBD1 (5 bases). V was cut by 6 bases and J by 5 bases, with 22 bases left in between. The V gene's germline CDR1 is MDHEN and CDR2 SYDVKM. This CDR3 comprises 16 residues. The CDR3 nucleotides are TGTGCCAGCAGGGACGACTGGGGCAAATCGGAGGAGACCCAGTACTTC. It yields the protein CASRDDWGKSEETQYF.

The genes are TRBV6-1 and TRBJ2-7; D is unclear. The V end lost 2 bases, the J end lost 0 bases, and 8 bases lay between the germline ends. There are 14 residues in the CDR3. Germline values: CDR1 MNHNS, CDR2 SASEGT. As DNA, the CDR3 is TGTGCCAGCAGTGAAACGACTGTCTCCTACGAGCAGTACTTC. It specifies CASSETTVSYEQYF.

The gene calls are TRBV4-3 and TRBJ2-5; weak D call: TRBD2 (6 bases). V shed 5 bases and J shed 5 bases, with 15 bases lying between them. Germline V gene lookup returns CDR1 LGHNA and CDR2 YSLEER. This CDR3 region has 14 residues. The CDR3 DNA is TGCGCCAGCAGCTACGGGTCTGCGGGGGAGACCCAGTACTTC. Protein: CASSYGSAGETQYF.

This clone was seen a few times. The gene calls are TRBV7-2 and TRBJ1-2, with D uncertain. The CDR3 covers 14 residues. Trimming shortened V by 1 base and J by 3 bases, and 9 bases separated the two germline ends. Germline CDR1 SGHTA, CDR2 FQGNSA. The CDR3 region has the DNA TGTGCCAGCAGCTTAGTCGTCAGTTACTATGGCTACACCTTC. It translates to CASSLVVSYYGYTF.

Only a few counts were recorded for this clone. V usage is TRBV4-2 and J usage is TRBJ2-3; TRBD2 aligns across 10 bases. CDR1 LGHNA and CDR2 YNFKEQ come from the germline V gene. Trimming at V came to 1 base and at J to 5 bases, leaving 0 bases not matched to a gene. The CDR3 has 14 residues. The CDR3 DNA follows: TGTGCCAGCAGCCAAGGACTAGCGGGAGATACGCAGTATTTT. Translation gives CASSQGLAGDTQYF.

The V gene is TRBV5-6, the J gene TRBJ2-6; tentatively, D is TRBD2 (6 bases). This CDR3 contains 15 residues. Trimming took 4 bases from V and 2 from J, leaving 10 bases between them. From germline, CDR1 is SGHDT and CDR2 YYEEEE. The CDR3: CASSTGGTGANVLTF. CDR3 DNA sequence: TGTGCCAGCAGCACCGGGGGAACTGGGGCCAACGTCCTGACTTTC.

This clone was counted between two and nine times. The genes are TRBV5-1 and TRBJ1-4, with D unclear. This CDR3 has 14 residues. V was cut by 7 bases and J by 3 bases, with 13 bases left in between. Germline CDR1 reads SGHRS; CDR2 reads YFSETQ. CDR3 residues: CASGPGSSNEKLFF. Written as DNA, the CDR3 is TGCGCCAGCGGACCCGGGAGCTCTAATGAAAAACTGTTTTTT.

The rearrangement links TRBV7-2 to TRBJ2-7; 9 nucleotides match TRBD1. Per germline, CDR1 SGHTA and CDR2 FQGNSA. The V gene end was trimmed by 4 bases and the J gene end by 6 bases; junction bases not matched to a gene: 7. This CDR3 spans 14 amino acids. This CDR3 reads CASSSPGQGSEQYF. CDR3 nucleotide sequence: TGTGCCAGCAGCTCTCCGGGACAGGGATCCGAGCAGTACTTC. The full variable domain, rest sourced from reference TRBV7-2 and TRBJ2-7, is GAGVSQSPSNKVTEKGKDVELRCDPISGHTALYWYRQSLGQGLEFLIYFQGNSAPDKSGLPSDRFSAERTGGSVSTLTIQRTQQEDSAVYLCASSSPGQGSEQYFGPGTRLTVT.

In DNA form, the CDR3 reads TGTGCCAGCAGCCAAGGACCCGGGATAAACTACAATGAGCAGTTCTTC. Translating gives CASSQGPGINYNEQFF. The rearrangement uses TRBV3-1 (or the pseudogene TRBV3-2) and TRBJ2-1; possibly TRBD2 for D (5 bases). The CDR3 totals 16 residues. CDR1 and CDR2 (germline): LGHDT, YNNKEL (reference sequence). The germline V and J ends were trimmed by 1 base and 3 bases, with 13 bases remaining between them.

The chain joins TRBV18 to TRBJ1-2, with TRBD1 matching 7 bases. V dropped 5 bases and J dropped 6; count of bases not matched to a gene: 3. Germline CDR1 KGHSH, CDR2 LQKENI. The CDR3 is 12 residues long. The CDR3 spells CASSSTGDGYTF. Here the CDR3 DNA reads TGTGCCAGCTCATCCACAGGGGATGGCTACACCTTC.

The V gene is TRBV11-3, the J gene TRBJ2-7; maybe TRBD1 (5 bases). The CDR3 length is 14 residues. Trimming took 1 base from V and 6 from J, leaving 13 bases between them. CDR1 and CDR2 (germline): SGHNT, YENEEA. CDR3 DNA: TGTGCCAGCAGCTTAGGGGCAGGGCGAGGCGAGCAGTACTTC. As protein: CASSLGAGRGEQYF.

The chain's CDR3 is CASSSGDWSQPQHF. The CDR3, as DNA: TGTGCCAGCAGTTCAGGGGATTGGAGTCAGCCCCAGCATTTT. The chain is built from TRBV28 and TRBJ1-5, with D maybe TRBD1 (6 bases). CDR1 is MDHEN, CDR2 SYDVKM, per germline. V was pared by 4 bases and J by 6 bases, with 13 bases between. CDR3 size: 14 residues.

The chain couples TRBV15 to TRBJ2-2; D remains ambiguous. The length of the CDR3 is 14 residues. CDR1 and CDR2 from the germline V gene are LNHNV and YYDKDF (reference sequence). Trimming removed 3 bases at V and 1 base at J, with 6 bases between. Here the CDR3 DNA reads TGTGCCACCAGCAGGGAGAGGAACACCGGGGAGCTGTTTTTT. Translating gives CATSRERNTGELFF.

The rearrangement uses TRBV3-1 (or the pseudogene TRBV3-2) and TRBJ2-7; D perhaps matches TRBD1 (5 bases). Trimming removed 0 bases at V and 6 bases at J, with 6 bases between. The CDR3 spans 12 residues. In germline, CDR1 is LGHDT, CDR2 YNNKEL (reference sequence). Here the CDR3 reads CASSQDRGEQYF. The CDR3 DNA sequence: TGTGCCAGCAGCCAAGATAGGGGCGAGCAGTACTTC.